Listed below are T cell receptor beta chains from one sample, sequenced in a study of long-term antiretroviral therapy in people with HIV. Measured with immunoSEQ multiplex PCR; TCRdb has only the in-frame clones, and not every one. The data hold about 25,000 clones, with 79% observed a single time. This specimen consisted of unsorted PBMCs, obtained 2.1 years after starting antiretroviral therapy. The receptors stem from a man younger than 45 with HIV. Each CDR3 is given with its conserved first and last residue. D genes are given only for firm matches. A clone size is listed for some rows: how often the clone was seen (once, few, many), or a class if it is expanded.

NA | TRBJ1-4 | TRBV18 | NA | CASSPIGPGPNEKLFF | TGTGCCAGCTCACCGATAGGGCCGGGGCCTAATGAAAAACTGTTTTTT
TRBD1 | TRBJ1-2 | TRBV7-9 | NA | CASSFRGGDGYTF | TGTGCCAGCAGCTTTAGAGGGGGCGATGGCTACACCTTC
NA | TRBJ1-2 | TRBV10-2 | NA | CASDQGSGADNYGYTF | TGCGCCAGCGATCAGGGAAGCGGGGCTGATAACTATGGCTACACCTTC
NA | TRBJ1-3 | TRBV7-2 | NA | CASSLEASSGNTIYF | TGTGCCAGCAGCTTAGAGGCTAGCTCTGGAAACACCATATATTTT
TRBD1 | TRBJ1-2 | TRBV28 | NA | CAAVTGDGNYGYTF | TGTGCCGCGGTAACAGGGGACGGAAACTATGGCTACACCTTC
TRBD1 | TRBJ2-7 | TRBV18 | NA | CASSPQGQNSYEQYF | TGTGCCAGCTCACCCCAGGGACAGAACTCCTACGAGCAGTACTTC
NA | TRBJ1-2 | TRBV25-1 | NA | CASSPEGKSYGYTF | TGTGCCAGCAGCCCTGAGGGGAAGAGCTATGGCTACACCTTC
NA | TRBJ2-7 | TRBV5-1 | NA | CASSLSRVRGEQYF | TGCGCCAGCAGCTTGTCGAGGGTGAGAGGGGAGCAGTACTTC
NA | TRBJ2-7 | TRBV9 | NA | CASSVVPVGGGEQYF | TGTGCCAGCAGCGTAGTCCCTGTGGGGGGTGGGGAGCAGTACTTC
NA | TRBJ2-1 | TRBV10-3 | NA | CAISESRSNPPNEQFF | TGTGCCATCAGTGAGTCGAGGAGTAACCCGCCCAATGAGCAGTTCTTC
TRBD1 | TRBJ1-2 | TRBV6-1 | NA | CASSEAWDRYYGYTF | TGTGCCAGCAGTGAAGCCTGGGACAGGTACTATGGCTACACCTTC
TRBD2 | TRBJ2-1 | TRBV27 | once | CASSLTSGRSNEQFF | TGTGCCAGCAGTTTGACTAGCGGGAGAAGCAATGAGCAGTTCTTC
TRBD1 | TRBJ1-4 | TRBV7-6 | few | CASSAYGQGKEKLFF | TGTGCCAGCAGCGCCTACGGACAGGGGAAGGAAAAACTGTTTTTT
TRBD1 | TRBJ2-5 | TRBV7-6 | NA | CASSRTGELETQYF | TGTGCCAGCAGCCGAACAGGGGAGTTAGAGACCCAGTACTTC
NA | TRBJ2-3 | TRBV11-2 | few | CASSPRSTTQYF | TGTGCCAGCAGCCCCCGGAGCACGACGCAGTATTTT
NA | TRBJ2-1 | TRBV19 | NA | CASSHGSRSYNEQFF | TGTGCCAGTAGTCACGGGAGTCGGTCCTACAATGAGCAGTTCTTC
NA | TRBJ2-7 | TRBV29-1 | NA | CSVRDGDYEQYF | TGCAGCGTTAGGGACGGTGACTACGAGCAGTACTTC
TRBD2 | TRBJ2-6 | TRBV7-3 | NA | CASSLVGGGANVLTF | TGTGCCAGCAGCTTGGTGGGAGGGGGGGCCAACGTCCTGACTTTC
NA | TRBJ1-2 | TRBV7-9 | few | CASSPEEPGHGYTF | TGTGCCAGCAGCCCCGAGGAGCCGGGCCATGGCTACACCTTC
TRBD1 | TRBJ1-1 | TRBV5-4 | NA | CASRSGQGMWTEAFF | TGTGCCAGCAGGTCGGGACAGGGGATGTGGACTGAAGCTTTCTTT
TRBD2 | TRBJ2-1 | TRBV5-1 | once | CASSLGLAGVDEQFF | TGCGCCAGCAGCTTGGGTCTAGCGGGAGTGGATGAGCAGTTCTTC
TRBD1 | TRBJ1-2 | TRBV19 | NA | CASSMGQGLSYGYTF | TGTGCCAGTAGTATGGGACAGGGGTTGAGCTATGGCTACACCTTC
NA | TRBJ2-7 | TRBV2 | NA | CASIETRGQYF | TGTGCCAGCATTGAGACTCGGGGGCAGTACTTC
NA | TRBJ2-1 | TRBV19 | NA | CASSIVLSQSGGEQFF | TGTGCCAGTAGTATCGTCCTTTCCCAGAGTGGCGGTGAGCAGTTCTTC
NA | TRBJ2-1 | TRBV5-6 | once | CASSTKTGLYNEQFF | TGTGCCAGCAGCACAAAAACGGGTCTCTACAATGAGCAGTTCTTC
TRBD1 | TRBJ2-3 | TRBV5-1 | NA | CASSPLGGQLNPTDTQYF | TGCGCCAGCAGCCCGTTAGGGGGCCAATTAAACCCCACAGATACGCAGTATTTT
TRBD1 | TRBJ1-2 | TRBV6-5 | NA | CASSPYRGRRGYTF | TGTGCCAGCAGTCCGTACAGGGGGCGCAGGGGCTACACCTTC
TRBD1 | TRBJ1-1 | TRBV11-2 | NA | CASSIRQGAPGTEAFF | TGTGCCAGCAGCATTCGACAGGGGGCGCCGGGCACTGAAGCTTTCTTT
TRBD1 | TRBJ2-6 | TRBV5-5 | NA | CASDTGTGGSGANVLTF | TGTGCCAGCGACACCGGGACAGGGGGCTCTGGGGCCAACGTCCTGACTTTC
NA | TRBJ1-2 | TRBV19 | NA | CASSEGSIYGYTF | TGTGCCAGTAGCGAGGGGTCGATCTATGGCTACACCTTC
TRBD1 | TRBJ1-2 | TRBV7-9 | NA | CASSLPDRGNGYTF | TGTGCCAGCAGCTTACCGGACAGGGGAAATGGCTACACCTTC
TRBD1 | TRBJ1-3 | TRBV7-9 | NA | CASSADRGENTIYF | TGTGCCAGCAGCGCTGACAGGGGGGAAAACACCATATATTTT
NA | TRBJ1-6 | TRBV7-9 | NA | CASRDSPNSPLHF | TGTGCCAGCAGGGACAGTCCGAATTCACCCCTCCACTTT
NA | TRBJ1-2 | TRBV9 | NA | CASSVEGGHYGYTF | TGTGCCAGCAGCGTAGAAGGGGGACACTATGGCTACACCTTC
NA | TRBJ1-6 | TRBV30 | NA | CAWSLFNGNSPLHF | TGTGCCTGGAGCCTCTTTAACGGGAATTCACCCCTCCACTTT
NA | TRBJ1-2 | TRBV28 | NA | CASTRPGGRYYGYTF | TGTGCCAGCACCCGGCCTGGGGGGCGATACTATGGCTACACCTTC
TRBD2 | TRBJ2-1 | TRBV4-1 | NA | CASSQDQGLAGYNEQFF | TGCGCCAGCAGCCAAGACCAGGGCCTAGCGGGTTACAATGAGCAGTTCTTC